This entry lists 16 T cell receptor beta chains sequenced from one sample in a study of circulating and synovial CD4+ cells in juvenile arthritis. Profiled with immunoSEQ multiplex PCR; TCRdb holds only in-frame clones, not every one. The sample lists under 35,000 clones; 85% to 95% were seen once. The source material was CD4+ T cells from blood. The receptors derive from a human donor with juvenile idiopathic arthritis.

Comment on this clone: The same CDR3 also results from other DNA sequences found in this sample. The J gene is TRBJ1-2, the V gene TRBV7-9; 7 nucleotides agree with TRBD1. Germline V CDR1 and CDR2: SEHNR, FQNEAQ (reference sequence). J gave up 0 bases and V 7 bases, and 5 bases lay outside the gene matches. This CDR3 has 14 amino acids. In DNA form, the CDR3 reads TGTGCCAGCACCGCGACAGGGACTAACTATGGCTACACCTTC. This codes for CASTATGTNYGYTF.

The genes are TRBV19 and TRBJ1-1; the match to TRBD1 covers 11 bases. After removal of 6 bases from V and 5 bases from J, the junction contained 8 bases not matched to a gene. Per the germline V gene, CDR1 is LNHDA and CDR2 is SQIVND (reference sequence). The CDR3 consists of 15 residues. Written as DNA, the CDR3 is TGTGCCAGTAGGGGACAGGGGGGGAGAGTAACTGAAGCTTTCTTT. As protein: CASRGQGGRVTEAFF.

Only one count was recorded for this clone. The rearrangement joins TRBV5-1 to TRBJ1-1; perhaps TRBD1 as D (5 bases). The V end was cut by 1 base, the J end by 3 bases, with 16 bases between. The germline V gene has CDR1 SGHRS and CDR2 YFSETQ. The CDR3 runs to 16 residues. CDR3 residues: CASSLWPGLADTEAFF. CDR3 DNA: TGCGCCAGCAGCTTGTGGCCGGGACTGGCGGACACTGAAGCTTTCTTT.

V is TRBV7-9 and J is TRBJ2-5; D is possibly TRBD2 (5 bases). The germline V gene has CDR1 SEHNR and CDR2 FQNEAQ (reference sequence). This CDR3 contains 14 residues. Trimming pared 0 bases from V and 2 bases from J, leaving 7 bases between. CDR3 DNA: TGTGCCAGCAGCTTAGCGGGAGTTCAAGAGACCCAGTACTTC. It specifies CASSLAGVQETQYF.

The chain recombines TRBV5-1 with TRBJ1-4; 9 nucleotides align to TRBD1. V was pared by 4 bases and J by 4 bases, with 8 bases of the junction left unmatched. Germline V CDR1 and CDR2: SGHRS, YFSETQ. The CDR3 runs 16 residues. CDR3 bases: TGCGCCAGCAGCGGAGCCGGGACAGGGTTTAATGAAAAACTGTTTTTT. Its protein product is CASSGAGTGFNEKLFF.

V is TRBV28 and J is TRBJ2-1; tentatively, D is TRBD2 (5 bases). Germline CDR1 reads MDHEN; CDR2 reads SYDVKM. V lost 5 bases to trimming and J lost 2 bases, with 16 bases between them. CDR3 size: 16 residues. The CDR3 loop is CASSGDVGVTYNEQFF. In DNA, the CDR3 is TGTGCCAGCAGTGGGGATGTGGGAGTCACCTACAATGAGCAGTTCTTC. Using reference TRBV28 and TRBJ2-1 for the parts outside the CDR3, the full variable domain is DVKVTQSSRYLVKRTGEKVFLECVQDMDHENMFWYRQDPGLGLRLIYFSYDVKMKEKGDIPEGYSVSREKKERFSLILESASTNQTSMYLCASSGDVGVTYNEQFFGPGTRLTVL.

This chain connects TRBV5-1 to TRBJ2-5; the match to TRBD1 covers 9 bases. The V and J ends lost 4 bases and 4 bases, in that order; junction bases with no gene match: 5. This CDR3 is 14 amino acids long. CDR1 SGHRS and CDR2 YFSETQ come from the germline V gene. CDR3 bases: TGCGCCAGCAGCCCGGGACAGGGTGGAGAGACCCAGTACTTC. Its protein is CASSPGQGGETQYF.

Written as DNA, the CDR3 is TGCGCCAGCAGCTCCCTGAAGGGGGCGGGCGAGCAGTACTTC. Residues: CASSSLKGAGEQYF. The chain uses TRBV5-1 and TRBJ2-7, with 7 positions matching TRBD1. Germline V lookup: CDR1 SGHRS, CDR2 YFSETQ. V shed 3 bases and J 6 bases; nucleotides not matched to a gene: 9. CDR3 length equals 14 residues.

J is TRBJ1-5 and V is TRBV27, with D unclear. The germline V gene encodes CDR1 MNHEY and CDR2 SMNVEV (reference sequence). Deletions cut 3 bases from V and 0 bases from J, with 6 bases between. The CDR3 spans 14 residues. In DNA, the CDR3 is TGTGCCAGCAGTTTTATAGATAGCAATCAGCCCCAGCATTTT. Its protein product is CASSFIDSNQPQHF.

CDR3 bases: TGCGCCAGCAGTCAACAACATAGCCTCTCCTACGAGCAGTACTTC. Its protein is CASSQQHSLSYEQYF. The rearrangement uses TRBV23-1 and TRBJ2-7; D not certain. TRBV23-1 is an ORF, and what it does is uncertain. V lost 2 bases and J 0 bases, leaving 11 bases between the germline ends. The CDR3 consists of 15 residues.

The V gene is TRBV7-9, the J gene TRBJ2-7; 9 nucleotides agree with TRBD2. Trimming at V came to 8 bases and at J to 5 bases, leaving 13 bases not matched to a gene. The CDR3 covers 15 residues. CDR1 SEHNR and CDR2 FQNEAQ come from the germline V gene (reference sequence). As DNA, the CDR3 is TGTGCCAGCGTCCCGTGGGCGGGAGGGCCCCACGAGCAGTACTTC. Translating gives CASVPWAGGPHEQYF.

The chain recombines TRBV7-8 with TRBJ2-3; 9 bases fit TRBD2. CDR3 length: 16 residues. Germline loops: CDR1 SGHVS, CDR2 FQNEAQ. J was trimmed by 7 bases and V by 5 bases; bases with no gene match: 13. The CDR3 coding sequence is TGTGCCAGCAGCCATGAGAATAGCGGGAGAGGATATACGCAGTATTTT. Its translation: CASSHENSGRGYTQYF.

V usage is TRBV6-1 and J usage is TRBJ2-7, with D perhaps matching TRBD2 (6 bases). Germline loops: CDR1 MNHNS, CDR2 SASEGT. Trimming cost V 1 base and J 8 bases, with 12 bases left between them. The CDR3 has 13 amino acids. Here the CDR3 reads CASSEETSTQQYF. CDR3 bases: TGTGCCAGCAGTGAAGAGACTAGTACTCAGCAGTACTTC.

The rearrangement joins TRBV27 to TRBJ1-1; 7 positions match TRBD1. This CDR3 comprises 14 residues. Germline trimming cut 7 bases from V and 0 bases from J; bases unmatched to any gene: 5. Per germline, CDR1 MNHEY and CDR2 SMNVEV (reference sequence). The CDR3 sequence is CASNLGQMNTEAFF. In DNA form, the CDR3 reads TGTGCCAGCAACCTGGGACAGATGAACACTGAAGCTTTCTTT.

The chain recombines TRBV5-4 with TRBJ2-5, with 8 nucleotides matching TRBD2. Per the germline V gene, CDR1 is SGHNT and CDR2 is YYREEE (reference sequence). The J segment lost 5 bases and the V segment lost 0 bases, leaving 6 bases of the junction unmatched. This CDR3 spans 15 amino acids. The CDR3 reads CASSLVGTSGETQYF. CDR3 coding DNA: TGTGCCAGCAGCTTGGTAGGGACTAGTGGGGAGACCCAGTACTTC.

A word on this clone: Germline and junction disagree at one end, which may indicate a read error. V and J are TRBV27 and TRBJ1-4, with a tentative D call TRBD1 (6 bases). Germline CDR1 MNHEY, CDR2 SMNVEV (reference sequence). The CDR3 consists of 18 residues. CDR3 loop: CASSLYRGQGATKEKLFF. The CDR3 region has the DNA TGTGCCAGCAGTTTATACCGGGGACAAGGGGCGACTAAGGAAAAACTGTTTTTT.